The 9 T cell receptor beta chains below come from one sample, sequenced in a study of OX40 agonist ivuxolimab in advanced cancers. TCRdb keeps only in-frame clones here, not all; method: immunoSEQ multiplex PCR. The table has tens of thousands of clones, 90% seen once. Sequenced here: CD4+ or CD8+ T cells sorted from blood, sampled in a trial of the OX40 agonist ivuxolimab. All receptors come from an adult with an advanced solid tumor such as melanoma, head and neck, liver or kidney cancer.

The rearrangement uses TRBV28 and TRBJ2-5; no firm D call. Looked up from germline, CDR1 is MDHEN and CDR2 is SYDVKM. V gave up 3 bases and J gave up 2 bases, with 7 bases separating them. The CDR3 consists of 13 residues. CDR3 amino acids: CASSFTLQETQYF. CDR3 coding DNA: TGTGCCAGCAGTTTTACCCTACAAGAGACCCAGTACTTC.

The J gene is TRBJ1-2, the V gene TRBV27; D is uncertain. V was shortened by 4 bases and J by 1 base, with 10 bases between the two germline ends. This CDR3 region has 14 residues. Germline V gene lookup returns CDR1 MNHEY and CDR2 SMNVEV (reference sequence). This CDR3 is CASSSPALNYGYTF. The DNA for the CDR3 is TGTGCCAGCAGTTCCCCGGCACTTAACTATGGCTACACCTTC.

The CDR3: CASSSPGGTNEKLFF. The CDR3 DNA reads as TGCGCCAGCAGCTCGCCAGGGGGGACTAATGAAAAACTGTTTTTT. This chain links TRBV5-1 with TRBJ1-4, with 7 bases fitting TRBD1. The V gene's germline CDR1 is SGHRS and CDR2 YFSETQ. V lost 3 bases, J lost 2 bases, and 4 bases stayed unmatched. The CDR3 has 15 amino acids.

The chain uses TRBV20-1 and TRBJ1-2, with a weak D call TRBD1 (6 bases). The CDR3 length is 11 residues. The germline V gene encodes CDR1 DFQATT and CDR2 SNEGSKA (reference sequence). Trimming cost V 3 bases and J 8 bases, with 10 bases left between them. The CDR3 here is CSASRGEGYTF. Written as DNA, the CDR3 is TGCAGTGCTAGTAGGGGGGAAGGCTACACCTTC.

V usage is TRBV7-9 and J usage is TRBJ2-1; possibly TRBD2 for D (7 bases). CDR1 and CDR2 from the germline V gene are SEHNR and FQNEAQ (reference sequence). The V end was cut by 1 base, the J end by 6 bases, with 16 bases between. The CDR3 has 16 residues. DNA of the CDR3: TGTGCCAGCAGCTTAGGAGGGGGGGCCGGGCCCAATGAGCAGTTCTTC. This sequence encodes CASSLGGGAGPNEQFF.

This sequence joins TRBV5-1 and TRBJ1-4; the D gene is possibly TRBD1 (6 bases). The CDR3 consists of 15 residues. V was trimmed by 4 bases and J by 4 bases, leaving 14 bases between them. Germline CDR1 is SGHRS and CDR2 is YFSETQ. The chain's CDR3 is CASSVSGTLNEKLFF. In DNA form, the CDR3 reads TGCGCCAGCAGCGTATCCGGGACACTTAATGAAAAACTGTTTTTT.

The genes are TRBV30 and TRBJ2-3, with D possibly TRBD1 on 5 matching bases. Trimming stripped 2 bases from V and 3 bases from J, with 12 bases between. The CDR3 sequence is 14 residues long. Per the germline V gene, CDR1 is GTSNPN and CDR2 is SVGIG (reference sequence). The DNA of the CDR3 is TGTGCCTGGAGTACGGCAGGGCGGACAGATACGCAGTATTTT. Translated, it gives CAWSTAGRTDTQYF.

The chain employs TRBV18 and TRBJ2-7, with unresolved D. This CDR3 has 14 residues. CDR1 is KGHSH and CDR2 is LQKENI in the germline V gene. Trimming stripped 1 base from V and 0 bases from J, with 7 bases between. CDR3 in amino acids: CASSPRRSSYEQYF. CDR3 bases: TGTGCCAGCTCACCACGCAGGAGCTCCTACGAGCAGTACTTC.

CDR3 in amino acids: CASSETGEAGYTF. As DNA, the CDR3 is TGCGCCAGCAGCGAGACAGGGGAAGCTGGCTACACCTTC. The chain links TRBV5-1 to TRBJ1-2, with TRBD1 identical over 8 bases. Trimming cost V 4 bases and J 7 bases; bases outside gene matches: 6. Germline loops: CDR1 SGHRS, CDR2 YFSETQ. The CDR3 sequence is 13 residues long.